Presented here are 7 T cell receptor beta chains from one specimen sequenced in a study of blood T cell repertoires in COVID-19. Method: immunoSEQ multiplex PCR; TCRdb's copy keeps in-frame clones and lacks some. The table has about 100,000 clones, roughly 87% seen once. The sequencing input was peripheral blood. The receptors here all came from a young man in a cohort sampled during active COVID-19.

This clone came up a few times. The chain links TRBV19 to TRBJ2-5; TRBD2 is a possible D gene (5 bases). CDR3 length: 14 amino acids. Germline V lookup: CDR1 LNHDA, CDR2 SQIVND (reference sequence). Deletions cut 6 bases from V and 2 bases from J, with 13 bases between. The CDR3 DNA reads TGTGCCAGTAGCCCGAGGGCAGGACAAGAGACCCAGTACTTC. Residues: CASSPRAGQETQYF.

This clone appeared once. This chain joins TRBV2 and TRBJ2-5; no firm D call. Germline loops: CDR1 SNHLY, CDR2 FYNNEI. The CDR3 covers 12 residues. V was pared by 8 bases and J by 4 bases, with 11 bases between. The CDR3 bases are TGTGCCAGCGAGAAATCGAGAGAGACCCAGTACTTC. Its protein product is CASEKSRETQYF.

The rearrangement joins TRBV2 to TRBJ2-2, with D maybe TRBD2 (5 bases). CDR3 length: 15 amino acids. CDR1 and CDR2 from the germline V gene are SNHLY and FYNNEI. Trimming took off 1 base at V and 10 bases at J, with 16 bases between the two ends. The CDR3 region has the DNA TGTGCCAGCAGTGAAGGAGGTGTCGGAGGTGTGGAGCTGTTTTTT. The encoded protein is CASSEGGVGGVELFF.

The CDR3 loop reads CASSLTGQKINEQFF. Here the CDR3 DNA reads TGCGCCAGCAGCTTAACGGGACAGAAGATCAATGAGCAGTTCTTC. This sequence joins TRBV5-1 and TRBJ2-1; 7 nucleotides match TRBD1. J was trimmed by 6 bases and V by 2 bases; bases with no gene match: 8. There are 15 residues in the CDR3. Germline V gene data show CDR1 as SGHRS and CDR2 as YFSETQ.

The gene calls are TRBV6-2 or TRBV6-3 and TRBJ2-5; perhaps D is TRBD1 or TRBD2 (6 bases each). Trimming cost V 7 bases and J 5 bases, with 17 bases left between them. This CDR3 has 14 amino acids. Germline CDR1 reads MNHEY; CDR2 reads SVGEGT. The CDR3 sequence is CASTPGARRETQYF. For the CDR3, the DNA is TGTGCCAGCACCCCGGGGGCCAGGAGGGAGACCCAGTACTTC.

This clone was observed a single time. The chain carries TRBV11-2 and TRBJ2-3; the D is unclear. Germline V gene data show CDR1 as SGHAT and CDR2 as FQNNGV. The germline V and J ends were trimmed by 2 bases and 5 bases, with 5 bases remaining between them. The CDR3 consists of 12 residues. The CDR3 DNA reads as TGTGCCAGCAGCTTATCTCTAGATACGCAGTATTTT. It translates to CASSLSLDTQYF.

This chain links TRBV27 with TRBJ1-2; 8 bases match TRBD1. Germline-derived CDR1 and CDR2 are MNHEY and SMNVEV (reference sequence). V lost 6 bases to trimming and J lost 1 base; unmatched junction nucleotides: 7. The CDR3 contains 15 residues. As DNA, the CDR3 is TGTGCCAGCAGATCTGGACAGGGTGTTAACTATGGCTACACCTTC. This translates into CASRSGQGVNYGYTF.